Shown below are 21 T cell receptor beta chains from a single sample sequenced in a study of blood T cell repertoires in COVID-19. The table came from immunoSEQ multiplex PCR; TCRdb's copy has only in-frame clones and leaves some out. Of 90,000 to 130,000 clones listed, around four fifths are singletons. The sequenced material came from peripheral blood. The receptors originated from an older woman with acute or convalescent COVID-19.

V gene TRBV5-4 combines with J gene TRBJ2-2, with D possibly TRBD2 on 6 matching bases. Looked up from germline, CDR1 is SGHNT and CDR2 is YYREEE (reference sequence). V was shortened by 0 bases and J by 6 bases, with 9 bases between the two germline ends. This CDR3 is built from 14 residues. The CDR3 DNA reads TGTGCCAGCAGCTTGGCCTGGGGGGCCGGGGAGCTGTTTTTT. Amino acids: CASSLAWGAGELFF.

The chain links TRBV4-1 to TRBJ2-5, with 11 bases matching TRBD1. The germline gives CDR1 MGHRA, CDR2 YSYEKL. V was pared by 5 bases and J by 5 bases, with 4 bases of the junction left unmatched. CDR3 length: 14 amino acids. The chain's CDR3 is CASSSDRGRETQYF. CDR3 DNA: TGCGCCAGCAGCTCGGACAGGGGGCGGGAGACCCAGTACTTC.

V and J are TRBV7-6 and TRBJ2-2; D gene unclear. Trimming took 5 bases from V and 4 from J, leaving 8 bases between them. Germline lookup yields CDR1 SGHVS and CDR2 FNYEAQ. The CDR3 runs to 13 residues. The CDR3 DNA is TGTGCCAGCAGCCAACGCAGCACCGGGGAGCTGTTTTTT. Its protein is CASSQRSTGELFF.

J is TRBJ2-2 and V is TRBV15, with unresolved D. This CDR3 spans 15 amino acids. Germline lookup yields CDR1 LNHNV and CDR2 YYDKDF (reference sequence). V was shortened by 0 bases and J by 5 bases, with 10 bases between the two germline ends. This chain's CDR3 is CATSRDRSRTGELFF. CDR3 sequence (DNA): TGTGCCACCAGCAGAGACCGTTCGCGGACCGGGGAGCTGTTTTTT.

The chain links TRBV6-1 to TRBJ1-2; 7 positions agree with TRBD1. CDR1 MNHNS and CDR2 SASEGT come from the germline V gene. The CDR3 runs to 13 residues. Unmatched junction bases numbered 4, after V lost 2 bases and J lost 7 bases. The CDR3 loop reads CASSESQGGGYTF. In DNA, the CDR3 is TGTGCCAGCAGTGAATCCCAGGGGGGTGGCTACACCTTC.

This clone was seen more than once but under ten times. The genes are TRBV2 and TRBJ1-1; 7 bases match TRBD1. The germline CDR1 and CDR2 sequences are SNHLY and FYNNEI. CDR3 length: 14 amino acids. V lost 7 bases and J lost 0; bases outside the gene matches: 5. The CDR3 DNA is TGTGCCAGCATCCTGGGACAGCTGAACACTGAAGCTTTCTTT. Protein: CASILGQLNTEAFF. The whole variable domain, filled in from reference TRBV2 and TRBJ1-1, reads EPEVTQTPSHQVTQMGQEVILRCVPISNHLYFYWYRQILGQKVEFLVSFYNNEISEKSEIFDDQFSVERPDGSNFTLKIRSTKLEDSAMYFCASILGQLNTEAFFGQGTRLTVV.

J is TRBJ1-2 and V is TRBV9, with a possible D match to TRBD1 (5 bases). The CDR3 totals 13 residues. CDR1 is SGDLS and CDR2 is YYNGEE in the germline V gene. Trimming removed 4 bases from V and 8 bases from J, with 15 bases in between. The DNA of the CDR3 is TGTGCCAGCAGCCCCCTTGTAGACAGAGGCTACACCTTC. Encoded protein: CASSPLVDRGYTF.

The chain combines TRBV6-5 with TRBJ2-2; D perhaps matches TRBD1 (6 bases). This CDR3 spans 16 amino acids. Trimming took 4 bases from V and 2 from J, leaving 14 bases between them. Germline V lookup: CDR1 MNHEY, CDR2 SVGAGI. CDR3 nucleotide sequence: TGTGCCAGCAGTTCCGTTGGGACACTCAACACCGGGGAGCTGTTTTTT. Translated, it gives CASSSVGTLNTGELFF.

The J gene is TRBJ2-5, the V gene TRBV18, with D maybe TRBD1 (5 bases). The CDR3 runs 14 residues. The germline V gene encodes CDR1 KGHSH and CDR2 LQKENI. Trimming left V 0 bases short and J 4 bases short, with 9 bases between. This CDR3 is CASSPPGVRETQYF. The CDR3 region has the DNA TGTGCCAGCTCACCACCAGGGGTAAGAGAGACCCAGTACTTC.

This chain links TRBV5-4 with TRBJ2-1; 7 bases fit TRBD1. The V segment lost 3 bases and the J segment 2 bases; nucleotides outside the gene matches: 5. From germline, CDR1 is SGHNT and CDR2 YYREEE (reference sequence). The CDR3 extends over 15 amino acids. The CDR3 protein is CASSSGTAAYNEQFF. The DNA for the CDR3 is TGTGCCAGCAGCTCCGGGACAGCCGCCTACAATGAGCAGTTCTTC.

This chain's CDR3 is CASSLDRGSGNTIYF. DNA for the CDR3: TGTGCCAGCAGCTTAGATCGAGGGTCGGGAAACACCATATATTTT. The chain uses TRBV11-2 and TRBJ1-3, with no clear D. CDR3 size: 15 residues. Looked up from germline, CDR1 is SGHAT and CDR2 is FQNNGV. V lost 0 bases and J lost 4, with 10 bases in between.

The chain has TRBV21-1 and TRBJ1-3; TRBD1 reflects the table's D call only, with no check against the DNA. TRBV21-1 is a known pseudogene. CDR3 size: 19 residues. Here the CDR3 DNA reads TGTGCCAGCAGCAAAGCGTGGAGGGACAGTTCCTCCTCTGGAAACACCATATATTTT. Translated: CASSKAWRDSSSSGNTIYF.

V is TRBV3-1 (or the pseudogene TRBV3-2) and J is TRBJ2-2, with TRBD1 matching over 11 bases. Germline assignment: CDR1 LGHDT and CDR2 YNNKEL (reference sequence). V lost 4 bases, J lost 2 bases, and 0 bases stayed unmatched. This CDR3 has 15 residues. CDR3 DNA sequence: TGTGCCAGCAGCCGGACAGGGGGCAACACCGGGGAGCTGTTTTTT. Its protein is CASSRTGGNTGELFF.

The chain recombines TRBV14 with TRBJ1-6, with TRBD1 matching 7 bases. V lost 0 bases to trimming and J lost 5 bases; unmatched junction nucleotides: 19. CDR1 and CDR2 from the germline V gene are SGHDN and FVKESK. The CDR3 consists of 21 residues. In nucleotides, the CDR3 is TGTGCCAGCAGCCAAGATACGTCGGGGCTACGGGACAGCCTTAATAATTCACCCCTCCACTTT. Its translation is CASSQDTSGLRDSLNNSPLHF.

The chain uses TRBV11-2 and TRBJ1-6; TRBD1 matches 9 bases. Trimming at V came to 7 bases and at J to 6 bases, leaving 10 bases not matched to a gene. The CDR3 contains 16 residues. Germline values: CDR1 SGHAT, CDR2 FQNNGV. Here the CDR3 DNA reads TGTGCCAGCACCGGTTGGGGACAGGGAAGTAATTCACCCCTCCACTTT. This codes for CASTGWGQGSNSPLHF.

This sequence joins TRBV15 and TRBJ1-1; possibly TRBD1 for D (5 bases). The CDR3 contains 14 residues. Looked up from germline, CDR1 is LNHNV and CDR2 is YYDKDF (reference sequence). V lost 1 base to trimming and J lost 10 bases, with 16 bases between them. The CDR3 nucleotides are TGTGCCACCAGCAGAGCGGCAGGGCGCCAGGGAGCTTTCTTT. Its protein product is CATSRAAGRQGAFF.

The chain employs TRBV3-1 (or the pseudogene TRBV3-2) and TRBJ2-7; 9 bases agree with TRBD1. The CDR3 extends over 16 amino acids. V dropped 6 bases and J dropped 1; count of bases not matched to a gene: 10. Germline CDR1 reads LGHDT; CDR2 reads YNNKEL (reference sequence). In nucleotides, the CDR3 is TGTGCCAGCAGTCTACCTCGCGGGACAGGGTCCTACGAGCAGTACTTC. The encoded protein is CASSLPRGTGSYEQYF.

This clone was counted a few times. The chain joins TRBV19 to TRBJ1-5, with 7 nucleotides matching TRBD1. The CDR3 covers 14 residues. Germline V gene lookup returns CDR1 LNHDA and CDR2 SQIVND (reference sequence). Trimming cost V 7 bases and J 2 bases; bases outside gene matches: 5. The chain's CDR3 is CASTTGLGNQPQHF. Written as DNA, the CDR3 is TGTGCCAGTACGACAGGGCTAGGCAATCAGCCCCAGCATTTT.

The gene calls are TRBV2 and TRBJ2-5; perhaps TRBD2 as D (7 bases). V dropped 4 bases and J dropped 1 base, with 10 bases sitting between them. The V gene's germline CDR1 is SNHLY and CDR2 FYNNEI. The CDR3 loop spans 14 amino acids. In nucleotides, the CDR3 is TGTGCCAGCAGTGGCGGGGGCGCCCAAGAGACCCAGTACTTC. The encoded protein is CASSGGGAQETQYF.

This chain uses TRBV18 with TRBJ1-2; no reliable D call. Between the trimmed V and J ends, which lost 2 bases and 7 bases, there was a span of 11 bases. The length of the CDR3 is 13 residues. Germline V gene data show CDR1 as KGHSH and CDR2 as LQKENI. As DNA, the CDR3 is TGTGCCAGCTCACCAACAGAGTTTGCTGGCTACACCTTC. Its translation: CASSPTEFAGYTF.

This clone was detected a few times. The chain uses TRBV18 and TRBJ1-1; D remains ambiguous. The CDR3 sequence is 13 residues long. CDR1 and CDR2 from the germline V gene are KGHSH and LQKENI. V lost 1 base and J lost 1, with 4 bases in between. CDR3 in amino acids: CASSPRENTEAFF. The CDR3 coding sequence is TGTGCCAGCTCACCACGCGAGAACACTGAAGCTTTCTTT.